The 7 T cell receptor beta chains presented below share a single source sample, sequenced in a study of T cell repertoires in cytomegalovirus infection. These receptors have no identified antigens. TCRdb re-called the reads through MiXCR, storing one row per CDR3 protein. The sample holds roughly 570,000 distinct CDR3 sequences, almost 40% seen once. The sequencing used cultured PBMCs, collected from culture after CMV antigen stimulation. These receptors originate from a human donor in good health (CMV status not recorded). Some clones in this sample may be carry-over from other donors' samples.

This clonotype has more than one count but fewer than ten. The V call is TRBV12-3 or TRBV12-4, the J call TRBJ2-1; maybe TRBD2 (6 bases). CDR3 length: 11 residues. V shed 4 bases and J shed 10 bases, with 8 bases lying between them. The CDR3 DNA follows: TGTGCCAGCAGTTGGGCGGGAGAGCAGTTCTTC. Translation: CASSWAGEQFF.

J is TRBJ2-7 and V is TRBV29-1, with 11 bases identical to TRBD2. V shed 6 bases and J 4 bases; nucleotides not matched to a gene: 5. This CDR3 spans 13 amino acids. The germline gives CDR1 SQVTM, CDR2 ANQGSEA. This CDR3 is CSVSLAGVYEQYF. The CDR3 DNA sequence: TGCAGCGTGTCACTAGCGGGAGTGTACGAGCAGTACTTC.

The CDR3 DNA sequence: TGTGCCAGCAGTTTTTACCGGGAAGCCGGCGACTTAGGAAAACTGTTTTTT. Translation gives CASSFYREAGDLGKLFF. The rearrangement uses TRBV27 and TRBJ1-4; D ambiguous. V lost 3 bases to trimming and J lost 10 bases, with 24 bases between them. The CDR3 spans 17 residues. The germline V gene encodes CDR1 MNHEY and CDR2 SMNVEV (reference sequence).

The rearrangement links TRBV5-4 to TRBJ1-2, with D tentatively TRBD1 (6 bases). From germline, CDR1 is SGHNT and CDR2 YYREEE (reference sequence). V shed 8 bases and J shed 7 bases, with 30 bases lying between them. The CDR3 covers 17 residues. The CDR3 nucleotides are TGTGCCAGTCCCCCTCCAGGGGCGCAGGGGATTTATCGTGGCTACACCTTC. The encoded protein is CASPPPGAQGIYRGYTF.

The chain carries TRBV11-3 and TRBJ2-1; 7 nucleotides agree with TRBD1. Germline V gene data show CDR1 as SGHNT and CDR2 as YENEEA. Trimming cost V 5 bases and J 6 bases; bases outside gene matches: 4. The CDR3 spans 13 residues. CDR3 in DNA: TGTGCCAGCAGCCTTACAGGGGTCAATGAGCAGTTCTTC. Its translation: CASSLTGVNEQFF.

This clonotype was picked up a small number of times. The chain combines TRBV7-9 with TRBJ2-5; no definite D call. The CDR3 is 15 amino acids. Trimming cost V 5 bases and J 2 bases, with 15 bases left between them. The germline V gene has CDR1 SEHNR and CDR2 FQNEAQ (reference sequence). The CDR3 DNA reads TGTGCCAGCAGCCGAGACCGCGGTTGGCAAGAGACCCAGTACTTC. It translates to CASSRDRGWQETQYF. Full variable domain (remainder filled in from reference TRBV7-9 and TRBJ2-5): DTGVSQNPRHKITKRGQNVTFRCDPISEHNRLYWYRQTLGQGPEFLTYFQNEAQLEKSRLLSDRFSAERPKGSFSTLEIQRTEQGDSAMYLCASSRDRGWQETQYFGPGTRLLVL.

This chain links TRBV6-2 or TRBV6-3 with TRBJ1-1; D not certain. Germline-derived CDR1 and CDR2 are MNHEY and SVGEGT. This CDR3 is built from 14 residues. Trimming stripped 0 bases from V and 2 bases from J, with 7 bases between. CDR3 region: CASSYSVRNTEAFF. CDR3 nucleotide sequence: TGTGCCAGCAGTTACTCGGTCAGAAACACTGAAGCTTTCTTT.